The source of this T cell receptor beta chain is a study of T cells in Graves' hyperthyroidism and ophthalmopathy. Germline CDR1 and CDR2: SQVTM and ANQGSEA. Trimming took off 4 bases at V and 3 bases at J, with 16 bases between the two ends. The CDR3 contains 14 residues. This clonotype has ten or more counts. There were TCR beta CDR3 regions amplified from RNA transcripts. In the first-round RT-PCR of the TCR CDR3, the HTBI primer set was used. A single record per CDR3 protein comes from TCRdb applying MiXCR to the multiplex PCR reads. The sample yields about 420,000 distinct CDR3 sequences, about an eighth seen once.

This sequence was found in a woman younger than 35 with Graves' hyperthyroidism. Material: blood. V gene TRBV29-1 combines with J gene TRBJ2-7, with D perhaps matching TRBD1 or TRBD2 (6 bases each). CDR3 loop: CSVGWGARSYEQYF. The CDR3 DNA follows: TGCAGCGTTGGTTGGGGGGCGAGGAGCTACGAGCAGTACTTC.